The 6 T cell receptor beta chains reported below all come from one sample, sequenced in a study of shared clonotypes between healthy human individuals. Measured with immunoSEQ multiplex PCR; TCRdb has only the in-frame clones, and not every one. The sample holds about 380,000 clones, approximately 97% seen once. Sequencing was performed on memory CD8+ T cells sorted from blood. Subset given: CD45RO+ cells pooled with CCR7-negative TemRA cells. Receptor source: a man aged 30 to 45 in good health.

The chain employs TRBV6-5 and TRBJ1-5, with 8 bases that match TRBD1. Trimming cost V 5 bases and J 2 bases; bases outside gene matches: 5. The CDR3 length is 15 residues. Germline V gives CDR1 MNHEY, CDR2 SVGAGI. The CDR3 here is CASSRDRGGNQPQHF. DNA of the CDR3: TGTGCCAGCAGTCGCGACAGGGGTGGCAATCAGCCCCAGCATTTT.

The rearrangement joins TRBV6-1 to TRBJ2-7, with TRBD1 matching over 7 bases. J lost 2 bases, V lost 7 bases, and 5 bases had no gene match. Germline V gene data show CDR1 as MNHNS and CDR2 as SASEGT. The CDR3 sequence is 13 residues long. The CDR3 DNA follows: TGTGCCAGCACAGGGGGATTAACCTACGAGCAGTACTTC. Translation gives CASTGGLTYEQYF.

The V call is TRBV10-3, the J call TRBJ2-3; D gene ambiguous. V lost 11 bases and J 6 bases, leaving 21 bases between the germline ends. Germline V gene lookup returns CDR1 ENHRY and CDR2 SYGVKD. The CDR3 has 14 residues. CDR3 region: CAVKRRTDADTQYF. DNA for the CDR3: TGTGCCGTTAAACGCCGCACGGACGCGGATACGCAGTATTTT.

This rearrangement joins TRBV15 to TRBJ1-5; D is uncertain. Germline values: CDR1 LNHNV, CDR2 YYDKDF (reference sequence). This CDR3 spans 18 amino acids. Trimming cost V 0 bases and J 2 bases, with 17 bases left between them. CDR3 DNA sequence: TGTGCCACCAGCAGAGATAAATATACGGTGCCAGGCAATCAGCCCCAGCATTTT. Protein: CATSRDKYTVPGNQPQHF.

The chain employs TRBV28 and TRBJ2-1, with D uncertain. Trimming took 3 bases from V and 0 from J, leaving 15 bases between them. Germline V CDR1 and CDR2: MDHEN, SYDVKM. CDR3 length equals 17 residues. The CDR3 nucleotides are TGTGCCAGCAGTTTTCGACGAGGTCCTAGCTCCTACAATGAGCAGTTCTTC. It yields the protein CASSFRRGPSSYNEQFF.

This clone has only one observation. This rearrangement joins TRBV6-6 to TRBJ1-3; 9 bases fit TRBD1. The germline V gene encodes CDR1 MNHNY and CDR2 SVGAGI (reference sequence). The CDR3 has 11 amino acids. Trimming removed 6 bases from V and 15 bases from J; junction bases left unmatched: 6. The CDR3 here is CASRGDRDGYF. The CDR3 DNA sequence: TGTGCCAGCAGAGGGGACAGGGACGGATATTTT.